The following is a T cell receptor (beta chain) sequence with its context. The libraries were made with immunoSEQ v3. Libraries were sequenced to 2 million to 2.5 million read pairs (survey) or 5-6 million (deep). TCRdb's table, derived via immunoSEQ multiplex PCR, lists solely in-frame clones and lacks some. The repertoire holds some 15,000 clones, with roughly 88% as singletons. The ends were cut back, 0 bases at V and 6 bases at J, with 12 bases in the middle. Germline V lookup: CDR1 LNHNV, CDR2 YYDKDF (reference sequence). CDR3 size: 14 residues. The source of the sample is a study of TIL therapy for anti-PD-1-resistant metastatic lung cancer. Study summary: By whole-exome sequencing, median non-synonymous tumor mutation burden was around 1.5 mutations per megabase.

Time point here: pre-treatment sample, taken before nivolumab and TIL therapy. This specimen was blood, taken at baseline. The receptor comes from a person between 30 and 79 years old with non-small cell lung cancer. The rearrangement uses TRBV15 and TRBJ2-7; D call uncertain. The CDR3 region is CATSRDLLSPEQYV. DNA for the CDR3: TGTGCCACCAGCAGAGATCTCCTTTCCCCCGAGCAGTACGTC.